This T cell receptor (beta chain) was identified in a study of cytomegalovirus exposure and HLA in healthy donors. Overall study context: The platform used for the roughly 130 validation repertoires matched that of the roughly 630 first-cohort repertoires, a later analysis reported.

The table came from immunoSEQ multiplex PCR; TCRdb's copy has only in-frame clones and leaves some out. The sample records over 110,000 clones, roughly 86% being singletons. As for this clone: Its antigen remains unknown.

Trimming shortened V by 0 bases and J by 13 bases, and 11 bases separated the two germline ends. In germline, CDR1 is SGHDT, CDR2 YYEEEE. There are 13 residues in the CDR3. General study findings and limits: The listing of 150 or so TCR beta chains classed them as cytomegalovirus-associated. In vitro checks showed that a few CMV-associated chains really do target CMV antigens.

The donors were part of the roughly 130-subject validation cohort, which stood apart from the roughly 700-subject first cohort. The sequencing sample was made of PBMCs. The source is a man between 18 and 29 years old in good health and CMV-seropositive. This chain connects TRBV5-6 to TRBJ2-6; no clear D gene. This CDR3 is CASSLVGERVLTF. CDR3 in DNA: TGTGCCAGCAGCTTGGTGGGCGAGAGAGTCCTGACTTTC.